The 4 T cell receptor beta chains reported below all come from one sample, sequenced in a study of shared clonotypes between healthy human individuals. Some clones are missing from TCRdb's copy, which holds only in-frame ones; the method was immunoSEQ multiplex PCR. The sample contains around 2.5 million clones, 80% to 95% of which appear only once. Sequencing input: naive CD4+ T cells from PBMCs. Regarding subset: CD45RA+ positively selected. The receptor source for this set is a man between 18 and 29 years old in good health. Some clones in this sample may be carry-over from other donors' samples.

Only a few counts were recorded for this clone. The genes are TRBV2 and TRBJ1-4; D gene ambiguous. V lost 4 bases to trimming and J lost 5 bases, with 8 bases between them. Looked up from germline, CDR1 is SNHLY and CDR2 is FYNNEI. CDR3 length: 13 amino acids. CDR3 in DNA: TGTGCCAGCAGTGTGAATAGAAATGAAAAACTGTTTTTT. It translates to CASSVNRNEKLFF.

The chain links TRBV9 to TRBJ1-4, with D perhaps TRBD1 (5 bases). V was shortened by 1 base and J by 4 bases, with 11 bases between the two germline ends. Germline values: CDR1 SGDLS, CDR2 YYNGEE. CDR3 size: 15 residues. The CDR3, as DNA: TGTGCCAGCAGCGTACTCGGGACGGTTAATGAAAAACTGTTTTTT. Protein sequence: CASSVLGTVNEKLFF.

The chain combines TRBV19 with TRBJ1-1; 7 positions agree with TRBD1. The trim removed 3 bases at V and 7 bases at J, leaving 8 bases unmatched. This CDR3 region has 14 residues. Germline V gives CDR1 LNHDA, CDR2 SQIVND (reference sequence). In nucleotides, the CDR3 is TGTGCCAGTAGTATCATCAGGGGGTTGGGTGAAGCTTTCTTT. It encodes CASSIIRGLGEAFF.

The chain recombines TRBV4-2 with TRBJ1-1; D may be TRBD1 (5 bases). The V end lost 3 bases, the J end lost 0 bases, and 17 bases lay between the germline ends. There are 17 residues in the CDR3. Germline V gene data show CDR1 as LGHNA and CDR2 as YNFKEQ. CDR3 region: CASSQGTLGDMNTEAFF. In nucleotides, the CDR3 is TGTGCCAGCAGCCAGGGGACCCTTGGCGATATGAACACTGAAGCTTTCTTT.